A single sample gave rise to the 26 T cell receptor beta chains below, sequenced in a study of CD8 T cells in Susac syndrome. RNA totalling about 0.5 to 1 ug underwent reverse transcription with random hexamers. TCRdb re-derived calls from the immunoSEQ multiplex PCR reads in MiXCR, one entry per CDR3 protein. The sample shows 330,000 or so distinct CDR3 sequences, almost 85% of them seen only once. Sequencing was performed on CD8+ T cells from PBMCs. Every receptor here comes from a human donor with multiple sclerosis.

This clonotype was observed a single time. The J gene is TRBJ1-2, the V gene TRBV6-5, with D tentatively TRBD1 (5 bases). Germline V gene sequence: CDR1 MNHEY, CDR2 SVGAGI. CDR3 length: 13 amino acids. V lost 6 bases, J lost 4 bases, and 12 bases lay in between. As DNA, the CDR3 is TGTGCCAGCAGCCCAGACAGTTTCTATGGCTACACCTTC. This gives the protein CASSPDSFYGYTF.

V and J are TRBV3-1 and TRBJ1-5; 8 bases are shared with TRBD1. J was trimmed by 2 bases and V by 3 bases; bases with no gene match: 18. In germline, CDR1 is LGHDT, CDR2 YNNKEL (reference sequence). The CDR3 runs 20 residues. The CDR3 loop reads CASSHNTTGTGHLGNQPQHF. The CDR3 nucleotides are TGTGCCAGCAGCCATAATACAACCGGGACAGGCCATTTAGGCAATCAGCCCCAGCATTTT. The full variable domain, with the rest looked up from reference TRBV3-1 and TRBJ1-5, is DTAVSQTPKYLVTQMGNDKSIKCEQNLGHDTMYWYKQDSKKFLKIMFSYNNKELIINETVPNRFSPKSPDKAHLNLHINSLELGDSAVYFCASSHNTTGTGHLGNQPQHFGDGTRLSIL.

The V and J genes are TRBV6-6 and TRBJ1-2; D gene ambiguous. Trimming removed 0 bases from V and 0 bases from J, with 11 bases in between. The CDR3 consists of 16 residues. Germline CDR1 MNHNY, CDR2 SVGAGI (reference sequence). Written as DNA, the CDR3 is TGTGCCAGCAGTTACTCGTGGTACAGTTCTAACTATGGCTACACCTTC. Protein: CASSYSWYSSNYGYTF.

For the CDR3, the DNA is TGTGCCAGCAGCTTAGAGGGTTGGAACACCGGGGAGCTGTTTTTT. Protein: CASSLEGWNTGELFF. This chain links TRBV6-1 with TRBJ2-2; D possibly corresponds to TRBD2 (5 bases). Trimming cost V 6 bases and J 1 base, with 12 bases left between them. Per germline, CDR1 MNHNS and CDR2 SASEGT. There are 15 residues in the CDR3.

The CDR3, as DNA: TGTGCCAGCAGCTCGCGAGGACAGGGGGGAAGGTACGAGCAGTACTTC. It translates to CASSSRGQGGRYEQYF. The genes are TRBV7-9 and TRBJ2-7, with 10 positions matching TRBD1. The CDR3 has 16 amino acids. With 4 bases clipped from V and 4 bases from J, the junction kept 10 bases outside the gene matches. CDR1 and CDR2 (germline): SEHNR, FQNEAQ (reference sequence).

This rearrangement joins TRBV6-5 to TRBJ1-4; D unresolved. CDR3 length equals 13 residues. V was trimmed by 6 bases and J by 5 bases, leaving 10 bases between them. Germline CDR1 is MNHEY and CDR2 is SVGAGI. The CDR3 region is CASRGFENEKLFF. The DNA for the CDR3 is TGTGCCAGCAGGGGATTTGAGAATGAAAAACTGTTTTTT.

This chain joins TRBV6-5 and TRBJ1-5; possible D gene TRBD1, 5 bases. The CDR3 loop spans 18 amino acids. V lost 4 bases to trimming and J lost 4 bases, with 23 bases between them. Germline CDR1 is MNHEY and CDR2 is SVGAGI. This CDR3 is CASSSRTWGGFLNQPQHF. CDR3 in DNA: TGTGCCAGCAGTTCCAGGACGTGGGGGGGATTCCTTAATCAGCCCCAGCATTTT.

This clonotype was counted only a few times. The chain couples TRBV6-2 or TRBV6-3 to TRBJ2-1; D is unclear. The CDR3 totals 13 residues. Germline CDR1 reads MNHEY; CDR2 reads SVGEGT. Trimming shortened V by 4 bases and J by 5 bases, and 9 bases separated the two germline ends. The CDR3 here is CASSWARNNEQFF. CDR3 DNA: TGTGCCAGCAGTTGGGCCAGGAACAATGAGCAGTTCTTC.

Only a few counts were recorded for this clonotype. V is TRBV28 and J is TRBJ2-7, with D maybe TRBD1 (7 bases). V was cut by 2 bases and J by 5 bases, with 10 bases left in between. CDR3 length equals 13 residues. Germline CDR1 MDHEN, CDR2 SYDVKM. CDR3 region: CASSLAGGNEQYF. The CDR3 DNA reads TGTGCCAGCAGTTTAGCAGGGGGGAACGAGCAGTACTTC. The full variable domain, with the rest looked up from reference TRBV28 and TRBJ2-7, is DVKVTQSSRYLVKRTGEKVFLECVQDMDHENMFWYRQDPGLGLRLIYFSYDVKMKEKGDIPEGYSVSREKKERFSLILESASTNQTSMYLCASSLAGGNEQYFGPGTRLTVT.

The rearrangement joins TRBV28 to TRBJ2-5; D uncertain. Germline CDR1 MDHEN, CDR2 SYDVKM. This CDR3 is built from 14 residues. V gave up 4 bases and J gave up 1 base, with 10 bases separating them. The CDR3 DNA sequence: TGTGCCAGCAGTTCGTGGGCAGGCCAAGAGACCCAGTACTTC. Amino acids: CASSSWAGQETQYF.

This clonotype occurred a few times. The chain uses TRBV19 and TRBJ2-1; either TRBD1 or TRBD2 may supply D (5 bases each). CDR1 and CDR2 (germline): LNHDA, SQIVND (reference sequence). The CDR3 has 13 amino acids. The germline V and J ends were trimmed by 4 bases and 4 bases, with 8 bases remaining between them. CDR3 protein: CASSRDVYNEQFF. The CDR3 DNA is TGTGCCAGTAGTAGGGACGTTTACAATGAGCAGTTCTTC.

The chain recombines TRBV6-4 with TRBJ2-1, with 8 bases aligning to TRBD2. Germline loops: CDR1 MRHNA, CDR2 SNTAGT. With 3 bases clipped from V and 4 bases from J, the junction kept 5 bases outside the gene matches. The CDR3 runs to 15 residues. CDR3 protein: CASSDGSSGYNEQFF. The CDR3 bases are TGTGCCAGCAGTGATGGTTCTAGCGGGTACAATGAGCAGTTCTTC.

The chain is built from TRBV28 and TRBJ1-1; 7 bases match TRBD1. Germline lookup yields CDR1 MDHEN and CDR2 SYDVKM. The V segment lost 7 bases and the J segment 4 bases; nucleotides outside the gene matches: 18. This CDR3 region has 17 residues. The CDR3 bases are TGTGCCAGCACCCCAGTGGAGCCGACAGGGTACGGCACTGAAGCTTTCTTT. Its translation is CASTPVEPTGYGTEAFF.

The chain joins TRBV4-3 to TRBJ2-1; D gene unclear. This CDR3 comprises 17 residues. Germline CDR1 LGHNA, CDR2 YSLEER. V lost 3 bases and J lost 4, with 19 bases in between. CDR3 coding DNA: TGCGCCAGCAGCCACCCTTTGGGGTTAACGGCATACAATGAGCAGTTCTTC. It specifies CASSHPLGLTAYNEQFF.

The chain is built from TRBV19 and TRBJ2-1, with D uncertain. Trimming cost V 3 bases and J 6 bases, with 3 bases left between them. CDR1 LNHDA and CDR2 SQIVND come from the germline V gene (reference sequence). The CDR3 contains 11 residues. CDR3 sequence: CASSIGNEQFF. CDR3 coding DNA: TGTGCCAGTAGTATCGGCAATGAGCAGTTCTTC. The full variable domain, completed using reference TRBV19 and TRBJ2-1, is DGGITQSPKYLFRKEGQNVTLSCEQNLNHDAMYWYRQDPGQGLRLIYYSQIVNDFQKGDIAEGYSVSREKKESFPLTVTSAQKNPTAFYLCASSIGNEQFFGPGTRLTVL.

The chain links TRBV7-2 to TRBJ1-1, with D uncertain. The CDR3 extends over 12 amino acids. V was shortened by 2 bases and J by 8 bases, with 9 bases between the two germline ends. Germline V gene lookup returns CDR1 SGHTA and CDR2 FQGNSA. The CDR3 loop is CASSLLTTEAFF. The CDR3 DNA reads TGTGCCAGCAGCTTACTGACAACAGAAGCTTTCTTT.

The chain couples TRBV10-3 to TRBJ2-1; tentative D call: TRBD2 (6 bases). This CDR3 is built from 15 residues. The germline V gene has CDR1 ENHRY and CDR2 SYGVKD. The germline V and J ends were trimmed by 2 bases and 7 bases, with 15 bases remaining between them. CDR3 loop: CAISERLAAGNEQFF. CDR3 DNA sequence: TGTGCCATCAGTGAGAGGCTAGCCGCGGGGAATGAGCAGTTCTTC.

This clonotype was observed a few times. V usage is TRBV27 and J usage is TRBJ2-7; D is ambiguous. The CDR3 covers 11 residues. The germline CDR1 and CDR2 sequences are MNHEY and SMNVEV (reference sequence). Trimming took 6 bases from V and 7 from J, leaving 10 bases between them. The DNA for the CDR3 is TGTGCCAGCAGCTACTTAGGAGAGCAGTACTTC. This translates into CASSYLGEQYF.

The genes are TRBV5-5 and TRBJ2-6; no definite D call. Trimming took 0 bases from V and 7 from J, leaving 20 bases between them. The germline V gene encodes CDR1 SGHKS and CDR2 YYEKEE (reference sequence). CDR3 length equals 18 residues. CDR3 residues: CASSLDSSTALGANVLTF. The CDR3 coding sequence is TGTGCCAGCAGCTTGGACAGCAGTACCGCCCTGGGAGCCAACGTCCTGACTTTC.

V usage is TRBV6-1 and J usage is TRBJ2-1; D call uncertain. CDR3 length: 18 residues. Looked up from germline, CDR1 is MNHNS and CDR2 is SASEGT. Trimming removed 0 bases at V and 5 bases at J, with 20 bases between. CDR3: CASSEAPSLGFLHNEQFF. CDR3 coding DNA: TGTGCCAGCAGTGAAGCCCCCAGTTTGGGCTTTTTGCACAATGAGCAGTTCTTC.

V is TRBV28 and J is TRBJ1-5; weak D call: TRBD1 (6 bases). The germline V gene encodes CDR1 MDHEN and CDR2 SYDVKM. Trimming left V 6 bases short and J 4 bases short, with 28 bases between. The CDR3 totals 19 residues. The CDR3 DNA follows: TGTGCCAGCAGCTCCGCGGGGGGGCCATCCGGAAGGAAGAATCAGCCCCAGCATTTT. Amino acid sequence: CASSSAGGPSGRKNQPQHF.

The V and J genes are TRBV2 and TRBJ2-1; 8 nucleotides match TRBD1. Trimming removed 2 bases from V and 5 bases from J; junction bases left unmatched: 8. CDR3 size: 16 residues. The germline V gene has CDR1 SNHLY and CDR2 FYNNEI. CDR3 region: CASSEPGQGKDNEQFF. DNA of the CDR3: TGTGCCAGCAGTGAACCAGGACAGGGTAAAGACAATGAGCAGTTCTTC. Full variable domain (remainder filled in from reference TRBV2 and TRBJ2-1): EPEVTQTPSHQVTQMGQEVILRCVPISNHLYFYWYRQILGQKVEFLVSFYNNEISEKSEIFDDQFSVERPDGSNFTLKIRSTKLEDSAMYFCASSEPGQGKDNEQFFGPGTRLTVL.

J is TRBJ2-1 and V is TRBV2; 7 nucleotides match TRBD2. In germline, CDR1 is SNHLY, CDR2 FYNNEI. The CDR3 totals 17 residues. V lost 0 bases, J lost 2 bases, and 7 bases stayed unmatched. The CDR3 here is CASSEAPAAGPYNEQFF. The CDR3 DNA reads TGTGCCAGCAGTGAAGCACCCGCAGCGGGGCCCTACAATGAGCAGTTCTTC.

The chain links TRBV11-2 to TRBJ1-2; no clear D. The V gene lost 3 bases and the J gene lost 2 bases, with 13 bases spanning the gap. Per the germline V gene, CDR1 is SGHAT and CDR2 is FQNNGV. The CDR3 is 15 amino acids. The CDR3 here is CASSFTPTANYGYTF. The DNA for the CDR3 is TGTGCCAGCAGCTTTACCCCCACGGCGAACTATGGCTACACCTTC.

The rearrangement joins TRBV9 to TRBJ2-5, with TRBD2 identical over 9 bases. Trimming at V came to 0 bases and at J to 5 bases, leaving 11 bases not matched to a gene. Germline lookup yields CDR1 SGDLS and CDR2 YYNGEE. The CDR3 spans 17 residues. The CDR3: CASSVDWSSGSWETQYF. DNA for the CDR3: TGTGCCAGCAGCGTAGACTGGAGTAGCGGGAGTTGGGAGACCCAGTACTTC.

This clonotype has just one count. The V call is TRBV6-1, the J call TRBJ1-1; 8 nucleotides agree with TRBD1. This CDR3 is built from 15 residues. The V gene end was trimmed by 8 bases and the J gene end by 3 bases; junction bases not matched to a gene: 11. Germline V gene sequence: CDR1 MNHNS, CDR2 SASEGT. This chain's CDR3 is CASAGTGPLYTEAFF. Written as DNA, the CDR3 is TGTGCCAGCGCCGGGACAGGACCCCTTTACACTGAAGCTTTCTTT.